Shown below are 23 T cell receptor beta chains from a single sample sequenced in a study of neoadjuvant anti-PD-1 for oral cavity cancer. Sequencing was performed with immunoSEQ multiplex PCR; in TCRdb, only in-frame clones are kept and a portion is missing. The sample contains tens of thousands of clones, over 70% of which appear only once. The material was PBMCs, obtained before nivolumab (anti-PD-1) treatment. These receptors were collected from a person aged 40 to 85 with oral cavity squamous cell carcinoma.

The CDR3 DNA is TGCGCCAGCAGCTTGTCCGGCAGTACCTACGAGCAGTACTTC. Translated, it gives CASSLSGSTYEQYF. The J gene is TRBJ2-7, the V gene TRBV5-1, with D unresolved. The CDR3 has 14 residues. Deletions cut 1 base from V and 2 bases from J, with 10 bases between. Germline V gene sequence: CDR1 SGHRS, CDR2 YFSETQ.

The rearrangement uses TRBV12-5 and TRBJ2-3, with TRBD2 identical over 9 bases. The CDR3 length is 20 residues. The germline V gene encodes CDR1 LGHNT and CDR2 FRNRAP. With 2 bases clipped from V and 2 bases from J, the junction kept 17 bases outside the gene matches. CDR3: CASGLFSGPVLAGLTDTQYF. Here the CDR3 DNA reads TGTGCTAGTGGTTTGTTTTCCGGCCCGGTCCTAGCGGGACTCACAGATACGCAGTATTTT.

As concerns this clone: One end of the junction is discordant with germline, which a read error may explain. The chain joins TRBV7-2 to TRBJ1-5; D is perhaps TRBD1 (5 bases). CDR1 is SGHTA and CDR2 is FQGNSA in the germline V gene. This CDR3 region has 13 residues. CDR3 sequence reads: CASSPQGNQPQHF. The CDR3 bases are TGTGCCAGCAGCCCCCAGGGCAATCAGCCCCAACATTTT. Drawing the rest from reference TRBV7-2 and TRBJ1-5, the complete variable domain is GAGVSQSPSNKVTEKGKDVELRCDPISGHTALYWYRQSLGQGLEFLIYFQGNSAPDKSGLPSDRFSAERTGGSVSTLTIQRTQQEDSAVYLCASSPQGNQPQHFGDGTRLSIL.

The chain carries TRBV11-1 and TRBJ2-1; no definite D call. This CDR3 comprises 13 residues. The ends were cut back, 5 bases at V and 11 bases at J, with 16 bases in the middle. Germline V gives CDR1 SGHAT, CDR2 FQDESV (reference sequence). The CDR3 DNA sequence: TGTGCCAGCAGCCGTCCAACTTCTGTGAAGCAGTTCTTC. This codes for CASSRPTSVKQFF.

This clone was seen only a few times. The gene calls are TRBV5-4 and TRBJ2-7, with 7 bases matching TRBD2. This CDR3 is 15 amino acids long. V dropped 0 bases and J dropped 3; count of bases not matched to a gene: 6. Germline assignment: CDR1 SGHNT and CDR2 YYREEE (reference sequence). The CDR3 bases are TGTGCCAGCAGCTTGGGTCTGGGAGGGCTCTACGAGCAGTACTTC. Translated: CASSLGLGGLYEQYF. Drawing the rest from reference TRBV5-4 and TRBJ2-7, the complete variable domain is ETGVTQSPTHLIKTRGQQVTLRCSSQSGHNTVSWYQQALGQGPQFIFQYYREEENGRGNFPPRFSGLQFPNYSSELNVNALELDDSALYLCASSLGLGGLYEQYFGPGTRLTVT.

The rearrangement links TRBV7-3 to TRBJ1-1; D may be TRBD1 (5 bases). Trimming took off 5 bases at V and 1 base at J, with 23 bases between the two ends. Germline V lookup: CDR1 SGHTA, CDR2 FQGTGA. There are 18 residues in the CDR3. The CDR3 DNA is TGTGCCAGCAGCCCAACGGGGCCTTTGGCGGTTCAGAACACTGAAGCTTTCTTT. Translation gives CASSPTGPLAVQNTEAFF.

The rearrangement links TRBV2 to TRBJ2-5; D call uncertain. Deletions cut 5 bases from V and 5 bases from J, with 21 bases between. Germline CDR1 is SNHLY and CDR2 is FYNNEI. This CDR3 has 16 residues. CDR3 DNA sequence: TGTGCCAGCAGTTCCAAGCCCGGGCCCGGTGGGGAGACCCAGTACTTC. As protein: CASSSKPGPGGETQYF.

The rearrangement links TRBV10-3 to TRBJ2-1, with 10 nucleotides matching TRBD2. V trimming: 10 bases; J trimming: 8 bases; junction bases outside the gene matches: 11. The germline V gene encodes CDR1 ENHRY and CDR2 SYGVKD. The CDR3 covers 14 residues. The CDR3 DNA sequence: TGTGCCACTATTCCGGGGACTAGCGACCATGAGCAGTTCTTC. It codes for CATIPGTSDHEQFF.

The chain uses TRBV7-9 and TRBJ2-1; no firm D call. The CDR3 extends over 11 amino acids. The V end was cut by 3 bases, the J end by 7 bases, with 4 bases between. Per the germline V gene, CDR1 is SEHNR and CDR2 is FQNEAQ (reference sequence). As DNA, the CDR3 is TGTGCCAGCAGCTTCCGTAATGAGCAGTTCTTC. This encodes CASSFRNEQFF.

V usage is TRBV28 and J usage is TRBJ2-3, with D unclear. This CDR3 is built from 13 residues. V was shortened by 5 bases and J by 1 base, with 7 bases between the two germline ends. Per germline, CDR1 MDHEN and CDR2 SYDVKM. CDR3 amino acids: CASSHDGTDTQYF. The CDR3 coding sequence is TGTGCCAGCAGTCACGATGGCACAGATACGCAGTATTTT.

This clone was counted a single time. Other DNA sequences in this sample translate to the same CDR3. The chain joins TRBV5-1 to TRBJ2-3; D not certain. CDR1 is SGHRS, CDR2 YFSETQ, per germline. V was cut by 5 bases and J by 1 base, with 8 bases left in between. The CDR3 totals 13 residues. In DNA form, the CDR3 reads TGCGCCAGCAGTTTCGAGGGCACAGATACGCAGTATTTT. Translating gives CASSFEGTDTQYF.

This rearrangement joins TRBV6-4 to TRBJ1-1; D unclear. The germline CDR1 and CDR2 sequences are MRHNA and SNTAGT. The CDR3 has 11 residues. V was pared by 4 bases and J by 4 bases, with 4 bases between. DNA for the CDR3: TGTGCCAGCAGTGCGCGCACTGAAGCTTTCTTT. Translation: CASSARTEAFF.

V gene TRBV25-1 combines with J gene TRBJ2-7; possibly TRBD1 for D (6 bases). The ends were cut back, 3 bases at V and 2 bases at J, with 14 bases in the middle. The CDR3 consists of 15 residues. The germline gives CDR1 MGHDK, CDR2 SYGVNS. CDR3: CASSDLTGTPYEQYF. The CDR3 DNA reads TGTGCCAGCAGTGACCTAACAGGGACCCCCTACGAGCAGTACTTC.

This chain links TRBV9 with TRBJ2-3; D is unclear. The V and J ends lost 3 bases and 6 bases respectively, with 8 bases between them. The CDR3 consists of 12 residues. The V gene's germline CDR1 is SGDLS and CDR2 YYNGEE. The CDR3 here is CASSDLGDTQYF. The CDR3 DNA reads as TGTGCCAGCAGCGACTTGGGGGATACGCAGTATTTT.

The chain's CDR3 is CASREEVVGDTQYF. As DNA, the CDR3 is TGCGCCAGCAGGGAGGAGGTGGTGGGAGATACGCAGTATTTT. This rearrangement joins TRBV5-1 to TRBJ2-3; a weak D match, TRBD2 (5 bases). Deletions cut 5 bases from V and 5 bases from J, with 15 bases between. This CDR3 spans 14 amino acids. CDR1 SGHRS and CDR2 YFSETQ come from the germline V gene.

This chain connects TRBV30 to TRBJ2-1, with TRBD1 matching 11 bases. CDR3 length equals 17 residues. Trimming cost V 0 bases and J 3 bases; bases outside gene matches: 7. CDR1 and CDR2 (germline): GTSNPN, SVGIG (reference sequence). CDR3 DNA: TGTGCCTGGAGTGTTCCCCCCGGGACAGGGGGCTACAATGAGCAGTTCTTC. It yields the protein CAWSVPPGTGGYNEQFF.

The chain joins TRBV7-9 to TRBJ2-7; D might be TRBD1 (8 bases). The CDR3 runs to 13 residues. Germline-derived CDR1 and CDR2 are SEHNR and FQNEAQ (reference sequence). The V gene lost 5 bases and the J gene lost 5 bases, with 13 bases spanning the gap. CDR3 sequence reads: CASSRQGRDEQYF. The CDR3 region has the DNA TGTGCCAGCAGCAGACAGGGGAGGGACGAGCAGTACTTC.

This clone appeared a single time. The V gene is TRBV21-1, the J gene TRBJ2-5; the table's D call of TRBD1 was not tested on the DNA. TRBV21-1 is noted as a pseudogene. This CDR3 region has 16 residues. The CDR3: CASSIRQGARVETQYF. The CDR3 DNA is TGTGCCAGCAGCATCCGACAGGGGGCCCGGGTAGAGACCCAGTACTTC.

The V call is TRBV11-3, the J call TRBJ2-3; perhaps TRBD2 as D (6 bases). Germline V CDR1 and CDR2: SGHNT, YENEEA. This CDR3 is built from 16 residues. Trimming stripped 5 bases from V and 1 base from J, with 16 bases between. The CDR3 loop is CASSVKGTSRTDTQYF. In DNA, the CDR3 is TGTGCCAGCAGCGTAAAAGGGACTTCCCGCACAGATACGCAGTATTTT.

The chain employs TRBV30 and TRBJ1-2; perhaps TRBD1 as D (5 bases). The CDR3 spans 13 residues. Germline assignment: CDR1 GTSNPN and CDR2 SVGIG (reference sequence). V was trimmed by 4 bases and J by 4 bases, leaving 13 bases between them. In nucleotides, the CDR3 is TGTGCCTGGATCTCGGGACGGGCCTATGGCTACACCTTC. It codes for CAWISGRAYGYTF.

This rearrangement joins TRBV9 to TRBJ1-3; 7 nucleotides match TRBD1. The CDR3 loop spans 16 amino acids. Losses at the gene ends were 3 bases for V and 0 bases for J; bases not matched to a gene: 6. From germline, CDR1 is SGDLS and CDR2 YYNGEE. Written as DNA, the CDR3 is TGTGCCAGCAGCGAGGGACAGCGGAGCTCTGGAAACACCATATATTTT. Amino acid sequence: CASSEGQRSSGNTIYF.

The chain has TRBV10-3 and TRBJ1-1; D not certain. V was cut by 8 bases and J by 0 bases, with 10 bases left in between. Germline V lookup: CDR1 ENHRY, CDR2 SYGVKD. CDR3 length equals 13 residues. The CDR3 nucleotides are TGTGCCATCTTAGGAGCCGTGAACACTGAAGCTTTCTTT. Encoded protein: CAILGAVNTEAFF.

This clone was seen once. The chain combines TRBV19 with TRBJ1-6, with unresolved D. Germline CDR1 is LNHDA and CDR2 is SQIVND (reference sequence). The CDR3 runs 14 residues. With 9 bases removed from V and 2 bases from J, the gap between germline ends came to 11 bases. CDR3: CASVEGTYNSPLHF. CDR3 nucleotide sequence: TGTGCCAGCGTCGAGGGAACCTATAATTCACCCCTCCACTTT.